The next 6 T cell receptor beta chains were all read from a single sample in a study of shared T cell receptors in the human thymus. Sequenced by immunoSEQ multiplex PCR; TCRdb stores in-frame clones only, minus some. Of hundreds of thousands of clones in the sample, 95% are singletons; the top ten hold roughly 0.02%. Sequencing used thymocytes. The receptors originated from a human donor.

The rearrangement links TRBV27 to TRBJ1-2; D remains unclear. V was shortened by 6 bases and J by 3 bases, with 17 bases between the two germline ends. The CDR3 is made up of 15 amino acids. CDR1 and CDR2 from the germline V gene are MNHEY and SMNVEV (reference sequence). The CDR3 reads CASRPNDGPYYGYTF. In nucleotides, the CDR3 is TGTGCCAGCAGACCGAACGACGGACCCTACTATGGCTACACCTTC.

This sequence joins TRBV15 and TRBJ2-5, with TRBD2 as a possible D gene (5 bases). Per germline, CDR1 LNHNV and CDR2 YYDKDF (reference sequence). This CDR3 region has 16 residues. V lost 0 bases to trimming and J lost 0 bases, with 11 bases between them. DNA for the CDR3: TGTGCCACCAGCAGAGAAGCTAGCCCGTACCAAGAGACCCAGTACTTC. Translation: CATSREASPYQETQYF.

The rearrangement joins TRBV27 to TRBJ2-1, with 7 bases aligning to TRBD1. The germline CDR1 and CDR2 sequences are MNHEY and SMNVEV (reference sequence). CDR3 length equals 23 residues. V gave up 5 bases and J gave up 4 bases; unmatched junction bases: 32. The CDR3 loop is CASSPQLQPGQRPPSYPYNEQFF. The CDR3 DNA reads TGTGCCAGCAGTCCACAGCTGCAACCGGGACAGCGGCCCCCAAGTTACCCGTACAATGAGCAGTTCTTC.

The chain recombines TRBV7-2 with TRBJ2-7; TRBD2 agrees at 7 bases. Germline trimming cut 2 bases from V and 1 base from J; bases unmatched to any gene: 11. Looked up from germline, CDR1 is SGHTA and CDR2 is FQGNSA. The CDR3 runs to 17 residues. CDR3 sequence reads: CASSLKVGLGISYEQYF. The CDR3 DNA sequence: TGTGCCAGCAGCTTAAAAGTCGGACTAGGGATTTCCTACGAGCAGTACTTC.

This chain links TRBV7-6 with TRBJ2-2; TRBD2 matches 10 bases. Trimming at V came to 3 bases and at J to 2 bases, leaving 3 bases not matched to a gene. This CDR3 has 16 residues. Looked up from germline, CDR1 is SGHVS and CDR2 is FNYEAQ. CDR3 amino acids: CASSLASGSNTGELFF. DNA for the CDR3: TGTGCCAGCAGCTTGGCTAGCGGGAGTAACACCGGGGAGCTGTTTTTT.

The chain employs TRBV7-8 and TRBJ2-7; D remains unclear. Germline V gene sequence: CDR1 SGHVS, CDR2 FQNEAQ. CDR3 length: 15 amino acids. Trimming took 7 bases from V and 2 from J, leaving 18 bases between them. CDR3 coding DNA: TGTGCCAGCATCCTAAGGTTGAGTCCCCCCTACGAGCAGTACTTC. The encoded protein is CASILRLSPPYEQYF. The full variable domain, rest sourced from reference TRBV7-8 and TRBJ2-7, is GAGVSQSPRYKVAKRGQDVALRCDPISGHVSLFWYQQALGQGPEFLTYFQNEAQLDKSGLPSDRFFAERPEGSVSTLKIQRTQQEDSAVYLCASILRLSPPYEQYFGPGTRLTVT.